This TCR beta chain appears in the sequencing data of a study of blood T cell repertoires in COVID-19. In the study overall: There were acute and convalescent COVID-19 samples, and they came from the United States, Italy and Spain. T cells, B-cell-depleted T cells, or PBMCs provided the cDNA or gDNA that served as material.

In the study's own analysis: The authors estimated nucleated cell counts from reference gene primer amplification. Produced via immunoSEQ multiplex PCR; TCRdb's table is partial and in-frame only. V, J and clone size are those of that table, while D and trimming were read from the DNA. The repertoire holds some 180,000 clones, approximately 80% seen once, with about 7% in the top ten. Seattle participants joined during active infection and were tracked over time. This clone has just a few counts. This clonotype originated in a woman in her forties with COVID-19, enrolled during active disease. Sequenced input: peripheral blood.

The CDR3 loop reads CASSTGQGSSQPQHF. As DNA, the CDR3 is TGTGCCAGCTCAACCGGACAGGGGTCCAGTCAGCCCCAGCATTTT. This chain links TRBV18 with TRBJ1-5; 9 bases agree with TRBD1. The V gene end was trimmed by 5 bases and the J gene end by 6 bases; junction bases not matched to a gene: 8. Germline assignment: CDR1 KGHSH and CDR2 LQKENI. The CDR3 spans 15 residues.